The clone carrying this T cell receptor (beta chain) was seen more than once but under ten times. The antigen remains unidentified. These data belong to a study of T cell clones after liver transplantation. Study as a whole: Draws occurred before transplant, before withdrawal, and after complete or failed withdrawal.

Sequenced by immunoSEQ multiplex PCR; TCRdb stores in-frame clones only, minus some. The table lists about 99,000 clones, around four fifths of them singletons. Overall study results and limits: Low donor cell numbers restricted donor-reactive repertoire measurement in a couple of subjects.

This CDR3 spans 14 amino acids. V lost 6 bases to trimming and J lost 1 base; unmatched junction nucleotides: 5. CDR1 and CDR2 from the germline V gene are SNHLY and FYNNEI. The rearrangement links TRBV2 to TRBJ2-7; 8 bases agree with TRBD1. The receptor was derived from a human patient who received a liver transplant. Some T cells may be the graft donor's. This specimen was CD4+ T cells from blood, taken around 49 months after liver transplant. This CDR3 reads CASRRQGTSYEQYF. The CDR3 DNA sequence: TGTGCCAGCAGGAGACAGGGGACTTCCTACGAGCAGTACTTC.